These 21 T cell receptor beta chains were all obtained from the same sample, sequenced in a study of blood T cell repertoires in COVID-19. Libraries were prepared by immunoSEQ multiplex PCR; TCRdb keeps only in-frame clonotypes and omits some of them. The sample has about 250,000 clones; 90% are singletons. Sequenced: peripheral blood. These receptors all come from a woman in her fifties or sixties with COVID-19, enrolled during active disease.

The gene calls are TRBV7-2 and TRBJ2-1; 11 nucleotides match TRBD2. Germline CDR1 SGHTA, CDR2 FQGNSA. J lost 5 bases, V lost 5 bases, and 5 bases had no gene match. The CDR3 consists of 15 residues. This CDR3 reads CASSPGLAEHNEQFF. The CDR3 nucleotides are TGTGCCAGCAGCCCGGGACTAGCGGAACACAATGAGCAGTTCTTC.

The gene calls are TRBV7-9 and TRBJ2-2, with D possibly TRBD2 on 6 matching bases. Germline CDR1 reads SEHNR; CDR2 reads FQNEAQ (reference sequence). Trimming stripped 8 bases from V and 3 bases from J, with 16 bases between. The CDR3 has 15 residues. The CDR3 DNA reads TGTGCCAGCTACGGCGGGGCACGCGACACCGGGGAGCTGTTTTTT. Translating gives CASYGGARDTGELFF.

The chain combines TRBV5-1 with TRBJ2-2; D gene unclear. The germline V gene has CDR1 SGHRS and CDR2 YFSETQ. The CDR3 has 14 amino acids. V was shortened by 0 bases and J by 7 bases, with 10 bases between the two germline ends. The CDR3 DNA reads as TGCGCCAGCAGCTTGGAGCCCACGCTCGGGGAGCTGTTTTTT. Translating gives CASSLEPTLGELFF.

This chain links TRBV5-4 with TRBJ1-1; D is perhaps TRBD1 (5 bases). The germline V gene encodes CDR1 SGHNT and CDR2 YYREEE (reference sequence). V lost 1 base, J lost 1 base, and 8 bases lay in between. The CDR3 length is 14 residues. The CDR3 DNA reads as TGTGCCAGCAGCTTGAGGGGCGAGAACACTGAAGCTTTCTTT. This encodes CASSLRGENTEAFF.

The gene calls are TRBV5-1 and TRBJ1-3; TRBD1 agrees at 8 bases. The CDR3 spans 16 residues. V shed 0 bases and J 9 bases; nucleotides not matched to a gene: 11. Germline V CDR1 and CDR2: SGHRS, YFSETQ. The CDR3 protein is CASSLELTGVSSTIYF. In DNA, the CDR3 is TGCGCCAGCAGCTTGGAGTTGACAGGGGTTAGTAGCACCATATATTTT. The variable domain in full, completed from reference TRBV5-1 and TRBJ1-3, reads KAGVTQTPRYLIKTRGQQVTLSCSPISGHRSVSWYQQTPGQGLQFLFEYFSETQRNKGNFPGRFSGRQFSNSRSEMNVSTLELGDSALYLCASSLELTGVSSTIYFGEGSWLTVV.

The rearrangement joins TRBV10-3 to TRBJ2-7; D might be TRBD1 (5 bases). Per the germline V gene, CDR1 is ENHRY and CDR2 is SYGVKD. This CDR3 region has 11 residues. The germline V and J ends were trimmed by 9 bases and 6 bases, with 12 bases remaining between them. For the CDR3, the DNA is TGTGCCATAGGAAATCAGGGCGAGCAGTACTTC. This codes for CAIGNQGEQYF.

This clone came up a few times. CDR3 in amino acids: CAWSFTSSYNSPLHF. CDR3 nucleotide sequence: TGTGCCTGGAGTTTTACGAGCTCCTATAATTCACCCCTCCACTTT. The chain uses TRBV30 and TRBJ1-6; D remains unclear. The germline gives CDR1 GTSNPN, CDR2 SVGIG (reference sequence). Trimming shortened V by 2 bases and J by 0 bases, and 8 bases separated the two germline ends. The CDR3 sequence is 15 residues long. Complete variable domain (other parts from reference TRBV30 and TRBJ1-6): SQTIHQWPATLVQPVGSPLSLECTVEGTSNPNLYWYRQAAGRGLQLLFYSVGIGQISSEVPQNLSASRPQDRQFILSSKKLLLSDSGFYLCAWSFTSSYNSPLHFGNGTRLTVT.

Written as DNA, the CDR3 is TGTGCCAGCAGCCTCCTCCAGGGTAGCACTGAAGCTTTCTTT. This codes for CASSLLQGSTEAFF. The V and J genes are TRBV7-2 and TRBJ1-1; D is possibly TRBD1 (5 bases). Trimming took off 5 bases at V and 4 bases at J, with 14 bases between the two ends. The V gene's germline CDR1 is SGHTA and CDR2 FQGNSA. The CDR3 loop spans 14 amino acids.

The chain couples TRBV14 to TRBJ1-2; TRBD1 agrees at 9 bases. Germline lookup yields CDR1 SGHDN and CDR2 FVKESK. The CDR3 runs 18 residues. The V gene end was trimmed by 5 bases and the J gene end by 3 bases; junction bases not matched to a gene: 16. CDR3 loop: CASSGFWDRDRGHYGYTF. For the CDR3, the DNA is TGTGCCAGCAGCGGCTTTTGGGACAGGGATAGGGGCCACTATGGCTACACCTTC. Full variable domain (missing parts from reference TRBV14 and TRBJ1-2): EAGVTQFPSHSVIEKGQTVTLRCDPISGHDNLYWYRRVMGKEIKFLLHFVKESKQDESGMPNNRFLAERTGGTYSTLKVQPAELEDSGVYFCASSGFWDRDRGHYGYTFGSGTRLTVV.

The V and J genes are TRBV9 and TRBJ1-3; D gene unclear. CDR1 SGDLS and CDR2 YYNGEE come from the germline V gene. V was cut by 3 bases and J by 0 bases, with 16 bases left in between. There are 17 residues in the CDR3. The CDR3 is CASSATSGYPSGNTIYF. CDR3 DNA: TGTGCCAGCAGCGCCACCTCGGGATACCCCTCTGGAAACACCATATATTTT.

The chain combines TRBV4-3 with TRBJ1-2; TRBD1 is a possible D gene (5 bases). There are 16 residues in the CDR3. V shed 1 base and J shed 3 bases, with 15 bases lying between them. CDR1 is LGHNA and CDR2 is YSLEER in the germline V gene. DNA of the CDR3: TGCGCCAGCAGCCAAGTAGGTCCTCAGGGTGACTATGGCTACACCTTC. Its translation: CASSQVGPQGDYGYTF.

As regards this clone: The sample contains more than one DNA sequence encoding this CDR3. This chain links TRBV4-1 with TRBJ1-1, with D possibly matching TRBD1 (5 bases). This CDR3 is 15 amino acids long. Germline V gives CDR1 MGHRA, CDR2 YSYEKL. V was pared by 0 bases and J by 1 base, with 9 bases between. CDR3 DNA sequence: TGCGCCAGCAGCCAAGATGGTACAGGGAACACTGAAGCTTTCTTT. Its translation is CASSQDGTGNTEAFF.

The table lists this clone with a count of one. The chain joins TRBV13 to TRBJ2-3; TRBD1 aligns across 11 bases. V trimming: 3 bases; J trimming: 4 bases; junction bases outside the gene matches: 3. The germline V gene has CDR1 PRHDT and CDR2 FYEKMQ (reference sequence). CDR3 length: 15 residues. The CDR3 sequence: CASSFGTGGADTQYF. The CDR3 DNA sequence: TGTGCCAGCAGCTTTGGGACAGGGGGAGCAGATACGCAGTATTTT.

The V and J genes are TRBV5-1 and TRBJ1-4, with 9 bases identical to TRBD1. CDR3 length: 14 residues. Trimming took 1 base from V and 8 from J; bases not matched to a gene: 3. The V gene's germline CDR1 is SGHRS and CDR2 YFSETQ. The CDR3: CASSLRDRGEKLFF. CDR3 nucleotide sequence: TGCGCCAGCAGCTTGCGAGACAGGGGGGAAAAACTGTTTTTT.

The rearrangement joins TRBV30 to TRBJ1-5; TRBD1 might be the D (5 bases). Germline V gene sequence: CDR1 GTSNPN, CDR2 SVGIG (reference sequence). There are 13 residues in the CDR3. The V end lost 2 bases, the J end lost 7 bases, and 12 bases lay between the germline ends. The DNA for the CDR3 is TGTGCCTGGAGTCCAGAAGGGGCGCAGCCCCAGCATTTT. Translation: CAWSPEGAQPQHF.

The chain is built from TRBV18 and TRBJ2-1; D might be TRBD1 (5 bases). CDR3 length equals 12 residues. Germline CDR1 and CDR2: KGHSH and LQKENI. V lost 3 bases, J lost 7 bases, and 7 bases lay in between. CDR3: CASSPQGNEQFF. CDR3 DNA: TGTGCCAGCTCACCGCAGGGAAATGAGCAGTTCTTC. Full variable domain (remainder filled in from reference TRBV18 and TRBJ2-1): NAGVMQNPRHLVRRRGQEARLRCSPMKGHSHVYWYRQLPEEGLKFMVYLQKENIIDESGMPKERFSAEFPKEGPSILRIQQVVRGDSAAYFCASSPQGNEQFFGPGTRLTVL.

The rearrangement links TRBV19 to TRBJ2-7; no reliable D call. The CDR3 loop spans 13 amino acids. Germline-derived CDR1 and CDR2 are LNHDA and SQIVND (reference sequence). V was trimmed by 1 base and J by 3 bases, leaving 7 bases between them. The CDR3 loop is CASSIGESYEQYF. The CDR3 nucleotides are TGTGCCAGTAGTATAGGCGAAAGCTACGAGCAGTACTTC.

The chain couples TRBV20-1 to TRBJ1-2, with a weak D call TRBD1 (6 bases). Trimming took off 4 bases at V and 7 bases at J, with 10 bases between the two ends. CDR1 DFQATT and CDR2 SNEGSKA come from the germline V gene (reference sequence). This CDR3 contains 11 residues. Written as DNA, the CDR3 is TGCAGTGCTACCCGACAGGTTGGCTACACCTTC. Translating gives CSATRQVGYTF.

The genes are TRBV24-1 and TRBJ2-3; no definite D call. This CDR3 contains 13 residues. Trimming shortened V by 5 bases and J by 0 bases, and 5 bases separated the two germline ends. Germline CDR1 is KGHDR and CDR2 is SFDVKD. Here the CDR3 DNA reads TGTGCCACCAGTGTCGGGAGCACAGATACGCAGTATTTT. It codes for CATSVGSTDTQYF.

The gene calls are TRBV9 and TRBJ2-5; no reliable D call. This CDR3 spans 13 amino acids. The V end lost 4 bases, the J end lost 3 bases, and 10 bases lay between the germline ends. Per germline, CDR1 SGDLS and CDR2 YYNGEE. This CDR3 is CASSPGSEETQYF. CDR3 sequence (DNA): TGTGCCAGCAGCCCCGGGTCCGAAGAGACCCAGTACTTC. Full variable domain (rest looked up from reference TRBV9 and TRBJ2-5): DSGVTQTPKHLITATGQRVTLRCSPRSGDLSVYWYQQSLDQGLQFLIQYYNGEERAKGNILERFSAQQFPDLHSELNLSSLELGDSALYFCASSPGSEETQYFGPGTRLLVL.

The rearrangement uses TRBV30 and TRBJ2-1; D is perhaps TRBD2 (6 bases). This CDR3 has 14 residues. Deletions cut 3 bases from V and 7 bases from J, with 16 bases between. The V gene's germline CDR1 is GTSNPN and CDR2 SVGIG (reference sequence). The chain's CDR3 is CAWSRSTSMNEQFF. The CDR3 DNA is TGTGCCTGGAGCCGCTCGACTAGTATGAATGAGCAGTTCTTC.